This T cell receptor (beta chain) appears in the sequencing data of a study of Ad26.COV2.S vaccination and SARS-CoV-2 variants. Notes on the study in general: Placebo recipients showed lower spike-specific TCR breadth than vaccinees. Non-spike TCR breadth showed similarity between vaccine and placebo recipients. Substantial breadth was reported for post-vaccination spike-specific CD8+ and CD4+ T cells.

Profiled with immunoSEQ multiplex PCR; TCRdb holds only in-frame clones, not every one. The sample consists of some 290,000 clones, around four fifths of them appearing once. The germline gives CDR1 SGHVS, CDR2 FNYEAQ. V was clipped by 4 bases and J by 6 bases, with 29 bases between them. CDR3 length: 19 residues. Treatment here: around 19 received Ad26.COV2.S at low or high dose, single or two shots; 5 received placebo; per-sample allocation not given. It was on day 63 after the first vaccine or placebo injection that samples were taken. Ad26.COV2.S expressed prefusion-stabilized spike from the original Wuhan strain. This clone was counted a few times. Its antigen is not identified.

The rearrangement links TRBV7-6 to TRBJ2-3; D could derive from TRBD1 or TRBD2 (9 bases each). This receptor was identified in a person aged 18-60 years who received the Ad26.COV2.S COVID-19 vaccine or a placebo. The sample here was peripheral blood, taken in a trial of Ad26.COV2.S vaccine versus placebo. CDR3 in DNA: TGTGCCAGCAGCTCCCGGGGACAGGGCCAGCGGGGGGATCTCGATACGCAGTATTTT. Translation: CASSSRGQGQRGDLDTQYF.